This record looks at one T cell receptor beta chain sequence and its context. Its specificity is unknown. The source of the sample is a study of T cell responses to AZD1222 COVID-19 vaccine. The wider study: Pooling was applied to second doses at about 4 or about 12 weeks. Study-wide results and limits: There were mostly white British donors and more females than males, and clonal diversity was possibly underestimated. Recipients of AZD1222 seropositive at baseline numbered only 6 or 7. Repertoires were obtained only post-peak T cell response.

TCRdb's table, derived via immunoSEQ multiplex PCR, lists solely in-frame clones and lacks some. The table has 80,000 or so clones, 87% seen once. CDR3 length: 13 amino acids. V gave up 0 bases and J gave up 5 bases, with 7 bases separating them. The chain employs TRBV12-3 or TRBV12-4 and TRBJ2-5; tentative D call: TRBD1 (6 bases). The receptor was isolated from an adult in good health. Material: peripheral blood, obtained on day 0 of AZD1222 vaccination. Here the CDR3 reads CASSLAQGETQYF. In DNA, the CDR3 is TGTGCCAGCAGTTTAGCGCAGGGGGAGACCCAGTACTTC.